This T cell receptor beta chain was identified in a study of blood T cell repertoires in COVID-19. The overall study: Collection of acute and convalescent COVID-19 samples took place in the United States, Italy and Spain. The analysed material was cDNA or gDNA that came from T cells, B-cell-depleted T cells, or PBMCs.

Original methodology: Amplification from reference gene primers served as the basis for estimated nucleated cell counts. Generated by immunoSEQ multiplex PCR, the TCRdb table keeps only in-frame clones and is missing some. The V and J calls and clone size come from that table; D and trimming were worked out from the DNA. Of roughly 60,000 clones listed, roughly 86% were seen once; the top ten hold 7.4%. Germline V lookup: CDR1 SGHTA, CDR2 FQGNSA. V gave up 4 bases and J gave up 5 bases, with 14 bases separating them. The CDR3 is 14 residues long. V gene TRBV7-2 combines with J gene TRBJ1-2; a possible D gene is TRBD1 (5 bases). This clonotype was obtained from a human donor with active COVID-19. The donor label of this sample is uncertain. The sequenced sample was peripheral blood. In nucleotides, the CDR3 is TGTGCCAGCAGCTCAGGTCGGGGGGAGTATGGCTACACCTTC. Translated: CASSSGRGEYGYTF.